This T cell receptor beta chain originates from a study of T cells in Graves' hyperthyroidism and ophthalmopathy. Study results and limitations: Within blood appeared most thyroid clonotypes that had expanded above 0.001.

It was RNA transcripts that yielded the amplified TCR beta CDR3 regions. The HTBI set primed first-round TCR CDR3 RT-PCR. In TCRdb, the multiplex PCR reads were re-called with MiXCR into one record per CDR3 protein. This table has hundreds of thousands of distinct CDR3 sequences, more than 14% appearing once. This clonotype was counted only a few times. The antigen is undetermined. Germline V gene lookup returns CDR1 MNHEY and CDR2 SMNVEV (reference sequence). Trimming stripped 8 bases from V and 7 bases from J, with 14 bases between. The CDR3 is 12 residues long. The receptor comes from a woman aged 45-60 years with Graves' ophthalmopathy. Sample: blood. This sequence joins TRBV27 and TRBJ1-1; the D gene is possibly TRBD1 (5 bases). The DNA of the CDR3 is TGTGCCAGCGGGAAGGGACTTCATGAAGCTTTCTTT. This sequence encodes CASGKGLHEAFF.